This TCR beta chain was captured in a study of T cell changes during pregnancy in multiple sclerosis. This clone came up a few times. Data came from immunoSEQ multiplex PCR; TCRdb stores just in-frame clones and leaves some out. The table records tens of thousands of clones, under 95% of them present only once. The V gene's germline CDR1 is MNHEY and CDR2 SMNVEV (reference sequence). This CDR3 spans 15 amino acids. J gave up 8 bases and V 3 bases, and 10 bases lay outside the gene matches. The receptor was isolated from a female donor with multiple sclerosis, enrolled in a pregnancy study. Sequenced material: peripheral blood, taken after pregnancy. The chain carries TRBV27 and TRBJ2-1, with 7 bases matching TRBD2. Written as DNA, the CDR3 is TGTGCCAGCAGTTTGGGGAGGGGAATGGACTATGAGCAGTTCTTC. Protein product: CASSLGRGMDYEQFF.